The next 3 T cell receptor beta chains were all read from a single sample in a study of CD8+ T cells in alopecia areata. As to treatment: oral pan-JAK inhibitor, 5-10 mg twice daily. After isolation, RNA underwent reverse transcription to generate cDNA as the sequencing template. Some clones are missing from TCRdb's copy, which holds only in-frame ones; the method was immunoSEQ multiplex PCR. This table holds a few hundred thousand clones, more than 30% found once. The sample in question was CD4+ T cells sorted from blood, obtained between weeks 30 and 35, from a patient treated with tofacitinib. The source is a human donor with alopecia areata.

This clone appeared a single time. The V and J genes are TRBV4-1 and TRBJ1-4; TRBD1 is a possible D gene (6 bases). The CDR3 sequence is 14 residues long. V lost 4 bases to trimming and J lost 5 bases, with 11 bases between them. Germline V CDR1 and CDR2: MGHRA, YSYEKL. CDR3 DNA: TGCGCCAGCAGCCCGGGACACAGCAATGAAAAACTGTTTTTT. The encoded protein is CASSPGHSNEKLFF.

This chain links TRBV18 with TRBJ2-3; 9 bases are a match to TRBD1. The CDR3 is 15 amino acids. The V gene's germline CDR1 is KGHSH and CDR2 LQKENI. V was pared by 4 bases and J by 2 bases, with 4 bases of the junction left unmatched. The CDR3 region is CASSRDRDSTDTQYF. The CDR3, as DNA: TGTGCCAGCTCACGGGACAGGGACTCCACAGATACGCAGTATTTT.

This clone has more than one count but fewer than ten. The CDR3 DNA follows: TGTGCCAGCAGCCCACGTACCGACTTCGCAACTAATGAAAAACTGTTTTTT. Amino acid sequence: CASSPRTDFATNEKLFF. This rearrangement joins TRBV4-2 to TRBJ1-4; D call uncertain. Germline assignment: CDR1 LGHNA and CDR2 YNFKEQ. The CDR3 runs 17 residues. Trimming cost V 4 bases and J 0 bases, with 15 bases left between them.